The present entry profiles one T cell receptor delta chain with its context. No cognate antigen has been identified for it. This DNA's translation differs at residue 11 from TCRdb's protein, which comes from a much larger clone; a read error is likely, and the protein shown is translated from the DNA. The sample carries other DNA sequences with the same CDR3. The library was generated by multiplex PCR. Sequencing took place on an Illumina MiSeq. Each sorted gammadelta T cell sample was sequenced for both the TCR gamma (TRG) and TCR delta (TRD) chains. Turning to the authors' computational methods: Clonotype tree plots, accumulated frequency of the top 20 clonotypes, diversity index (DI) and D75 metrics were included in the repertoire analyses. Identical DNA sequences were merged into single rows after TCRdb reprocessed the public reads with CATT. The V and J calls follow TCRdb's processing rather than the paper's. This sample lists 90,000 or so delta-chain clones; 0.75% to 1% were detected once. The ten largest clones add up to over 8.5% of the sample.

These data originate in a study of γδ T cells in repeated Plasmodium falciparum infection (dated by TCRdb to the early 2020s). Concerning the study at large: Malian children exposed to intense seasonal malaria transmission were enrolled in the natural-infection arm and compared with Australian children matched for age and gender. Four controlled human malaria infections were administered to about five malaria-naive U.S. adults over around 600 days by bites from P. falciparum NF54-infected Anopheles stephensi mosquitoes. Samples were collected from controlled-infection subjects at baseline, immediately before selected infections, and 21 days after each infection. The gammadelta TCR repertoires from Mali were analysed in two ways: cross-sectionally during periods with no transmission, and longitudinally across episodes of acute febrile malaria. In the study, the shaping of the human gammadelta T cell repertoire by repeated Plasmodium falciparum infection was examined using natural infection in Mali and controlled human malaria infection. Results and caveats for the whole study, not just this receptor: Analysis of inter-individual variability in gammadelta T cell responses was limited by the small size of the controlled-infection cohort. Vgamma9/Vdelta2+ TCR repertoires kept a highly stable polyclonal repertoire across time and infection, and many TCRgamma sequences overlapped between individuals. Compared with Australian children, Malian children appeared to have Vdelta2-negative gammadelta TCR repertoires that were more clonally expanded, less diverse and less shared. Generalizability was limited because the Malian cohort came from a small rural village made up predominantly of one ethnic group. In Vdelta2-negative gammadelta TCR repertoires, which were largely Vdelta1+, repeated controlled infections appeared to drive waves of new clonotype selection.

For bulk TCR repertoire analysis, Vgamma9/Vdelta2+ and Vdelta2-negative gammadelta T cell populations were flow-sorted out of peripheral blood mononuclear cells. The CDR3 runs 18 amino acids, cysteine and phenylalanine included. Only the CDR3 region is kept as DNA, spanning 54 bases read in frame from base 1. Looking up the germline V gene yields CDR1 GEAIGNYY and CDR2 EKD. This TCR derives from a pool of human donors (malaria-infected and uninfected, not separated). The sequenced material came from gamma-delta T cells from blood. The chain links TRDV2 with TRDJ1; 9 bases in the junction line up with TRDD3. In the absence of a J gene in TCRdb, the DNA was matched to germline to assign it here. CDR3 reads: CACDTRGIPTCHTDKLIF. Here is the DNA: TGTGCCTGTGACACCCGGGGGATACCCACCTGCCACACTGATAAACTCATCTTT.